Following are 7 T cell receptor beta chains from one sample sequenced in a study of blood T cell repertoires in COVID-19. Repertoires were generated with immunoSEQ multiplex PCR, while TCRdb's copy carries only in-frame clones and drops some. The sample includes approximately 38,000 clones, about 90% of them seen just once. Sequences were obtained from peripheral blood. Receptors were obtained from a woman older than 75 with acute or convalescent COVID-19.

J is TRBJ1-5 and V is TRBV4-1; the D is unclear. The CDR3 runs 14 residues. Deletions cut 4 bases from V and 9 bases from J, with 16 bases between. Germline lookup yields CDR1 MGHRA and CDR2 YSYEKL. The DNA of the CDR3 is TGCGCCAGCAGCCTCGGGCTCGGGGATGGGCCCCAGCATTTT. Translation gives CASSLGLGDGPQHF.

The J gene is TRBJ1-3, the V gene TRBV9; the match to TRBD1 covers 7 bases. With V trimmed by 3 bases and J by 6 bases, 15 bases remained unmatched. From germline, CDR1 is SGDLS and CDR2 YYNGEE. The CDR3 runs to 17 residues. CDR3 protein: CASSGRQGAMSENTIYF. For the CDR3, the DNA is TGTGCCAGCAGCGGGAGACAGGGAGCCATGTCGGAAAACACCATATATTTT.

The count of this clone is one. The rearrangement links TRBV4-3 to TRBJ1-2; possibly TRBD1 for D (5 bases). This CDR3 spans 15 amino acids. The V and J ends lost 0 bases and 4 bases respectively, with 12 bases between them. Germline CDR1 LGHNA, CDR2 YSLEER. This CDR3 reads CASSQERKGPYGYTF. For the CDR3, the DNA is TGCGCCAGCAGCCAAGAAAGAAAGGGGCCCTATGGCTACACCTTC.

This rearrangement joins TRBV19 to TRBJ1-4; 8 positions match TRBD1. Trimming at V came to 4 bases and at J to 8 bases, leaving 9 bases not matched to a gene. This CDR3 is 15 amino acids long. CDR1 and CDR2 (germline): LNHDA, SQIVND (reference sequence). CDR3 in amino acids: CASSRQGAEDEKLFF. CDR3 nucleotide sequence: TGTGCCAGTAGTAGGCAGGGGGCGGAGGACGAAAAACTGTTTTTT.

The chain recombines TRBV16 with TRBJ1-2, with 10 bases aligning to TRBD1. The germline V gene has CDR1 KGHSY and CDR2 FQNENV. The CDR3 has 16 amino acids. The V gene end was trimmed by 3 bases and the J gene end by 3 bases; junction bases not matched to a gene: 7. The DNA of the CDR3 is TGTGCCAGCAGCCACAATTTTGGGACAGGGGACTATGGCTACACCTTC. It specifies CASSHNFGTGDYGYTF.

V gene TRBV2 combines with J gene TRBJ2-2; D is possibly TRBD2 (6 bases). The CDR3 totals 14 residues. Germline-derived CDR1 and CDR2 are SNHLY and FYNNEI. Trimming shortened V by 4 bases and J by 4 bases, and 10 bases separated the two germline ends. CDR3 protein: CASSVGGSTGELFF. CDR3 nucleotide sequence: TGTGCCAGCAGTGTCGGGGGTAGCACCGGGGAGCTGTTTTTT.

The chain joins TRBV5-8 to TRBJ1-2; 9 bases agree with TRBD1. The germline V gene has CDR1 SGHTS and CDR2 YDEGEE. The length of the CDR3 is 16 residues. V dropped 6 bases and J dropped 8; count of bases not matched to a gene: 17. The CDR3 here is CASTHAGTGFRLGYTF. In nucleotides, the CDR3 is TGTGCCAGCACCCATGCCGGGACAGGGTTCCGGCTCGGCTACACCTTC.